This T cell receptor beta chain emerged from a study of T-cell reconstitution after alpha-beta-depleted transplantation in children. Construction of the TCRbeta library involved unique molecular identifiers. Using its own MiXCR run on the PCR reads, TCRdb lists one record per CDR3 protein. The sample lists about 600,000 distinct CDR3 sequences, roughly 10% occurring once. This clonotype showed up many times. This CDR3 contains 15 residues. The J segment lost 6 bases and the V segment lost 2 bases, leaving 7 bases of the junction unmatched. CDR1 and CDR2 from the germline V gene are SGDLS and YYNGEE. This sequence joins TRBV9 and TRBJ2-1, with 8 bases lining up with TRBD2. This receptor was taken from a human donor who donated a stem cell graft to a child with acute myeloid leukemia. Sequenced material: PBMCs from the stem cell graft donor, taken from the stem cell graft. CDR3 sequence reads: CASSVSGTPVNEQFF. The CDR3 nucleotides are TGTGCCAGCAGCGTTAGCGGGACGCCCGTCAATGAGCAGTTCTTC.